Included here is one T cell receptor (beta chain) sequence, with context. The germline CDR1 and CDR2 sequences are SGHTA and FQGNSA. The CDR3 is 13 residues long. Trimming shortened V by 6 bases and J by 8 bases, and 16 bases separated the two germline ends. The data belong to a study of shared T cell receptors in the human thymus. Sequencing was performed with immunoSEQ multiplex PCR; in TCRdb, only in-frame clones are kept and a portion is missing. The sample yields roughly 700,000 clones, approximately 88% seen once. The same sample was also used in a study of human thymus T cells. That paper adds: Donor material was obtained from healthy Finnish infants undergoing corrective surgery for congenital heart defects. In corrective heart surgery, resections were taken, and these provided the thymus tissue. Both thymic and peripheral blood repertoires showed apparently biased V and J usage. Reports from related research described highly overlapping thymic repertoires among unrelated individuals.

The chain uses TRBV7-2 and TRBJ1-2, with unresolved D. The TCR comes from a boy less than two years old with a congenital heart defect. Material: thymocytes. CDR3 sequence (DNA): TGTGCCAGCAGTCCCCGTCGGGAGGGAGGCTACACCTTC. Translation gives CASSPRREGGYTF.